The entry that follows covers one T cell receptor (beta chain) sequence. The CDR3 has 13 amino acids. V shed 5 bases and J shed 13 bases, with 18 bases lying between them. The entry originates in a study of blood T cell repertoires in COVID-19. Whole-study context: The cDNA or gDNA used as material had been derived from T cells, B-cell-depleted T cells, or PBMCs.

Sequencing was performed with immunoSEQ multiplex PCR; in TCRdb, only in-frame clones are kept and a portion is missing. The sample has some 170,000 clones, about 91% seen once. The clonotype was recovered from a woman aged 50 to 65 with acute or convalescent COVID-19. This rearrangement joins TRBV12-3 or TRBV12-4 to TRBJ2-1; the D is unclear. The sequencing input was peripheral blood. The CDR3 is CASSDFELPPQFF. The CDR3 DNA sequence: TGTGCCAGCAGTGACTTTGAACTCCCCCCTCAGTTCTTC.